This passage covers 26 T cell receptor beta chains from one sample sequenced in a study of T cells after yellow fever vaccination. TCRdb used MiXCR to reprocess the 5' RACE reads, holding one entry per CDR3 protein. The sample has some 260,000 distinct CDR3 sequences; approximately 5.2% are singletons. Sequences were derived from CD4+ T cells sorted from PBMCs, sampled on the day of the yellow fever booster vaccination. The receptor set was obtained from a man in his late teens or twenties who received the YFV17D yellow fever vaccine.

The table lists this clonotype with many counts. The genes are TRBV5-1 and TRBJ1-4; 8 nucleotides agree with TRBD1. The J segment lost 8 bases and the V segment lost 4 bases, leaving 10 bases of the junction unmatched. Germline loops: CDR1 SGHRS, CDR2 YFSETQ. CDR3 length: 15 amino acids. The CDR3, as DNA: TGCGCCAGCAGCAACTCCGGGACAGGAGGCGAAAAACTGTTTTTT. As protein: CASSNSGTGGEKLFF.

The J gene is TRBJ1-6, the V gene TRBV6-6; D is undetermined. The germline V gene encodes CDR1 MNHNY and CDR2 SVGAGI (reference sequence). Trimming took off 2 bases at V and 5 bases at J, with 10 bases between the two ends. CDR3 length: 15 residues. The CDR3 here is CASSYSLSNNSPLHF. The CDR3 region has the DNA TGTGCCAGCAGTTACAGTTTAAGCAATAATTCACCCCTCCACTTT.

There are a few counts of this clonotype. CDR3 DNA: TGTGCCAGCAGTGAAGTTGGGCGTTGGGGCAATCAGCCCCAGCATTTT. It codes for CASSEVGRWGNQPQHF. The genes are TRBV6-1 and TRBJ1-5; no reliable D call. Germline V gives CDR1 MNHNS, CDR2 SASEGT. The V end was cut by 1 base, the J end by 2 bases, with 12 bases between. The CDR3 is 16 amino acids.

This clonotype was observed a handful of times. This chain uses TRBV18 with TRBJ2-7; possibly TRBD1 for D (5 bases). Trimming cost V 0 bases and J 2 bases, with 11 bases left between them. This CDR3 region has 15 residues. Germline CDR1 is KGHSH and CDR2 is LQKENI. Written as DNA, the CDR3 is TGTGCCAGCTCACCACCAAGTGCAGGGACCTACGAGCAGTACTTC. Translated: CASSPPSAGTYEQYF.

The table lists this clonotype with a few counts. The V and J genes are TRBV12-3 or TRBV12-4 and TRBJ2-3; 9 bases align to TRBD2. V shed 2 bases, J shed 2 bases, and the junction held 5 bases outside the gene matches. CDR3 length equals 16 residues. CDR3 DNA sequence: TGTGCCAGCAGTTTAACGCGGGGGGGCTTCACAGATACGCAGTATTTT. Translating it yields CASSLTRGGFTDTQYF.

The chain employs TRBV4-2 and TRBJ1-6, with 7 bases aligning to TRBD1. The CDR3 spans 15 residues. V trimming: 0 bases; J trimming: 9 bases; junction bases outside the gene matches: 5. Per the germline V gene, CDR1 is LGHNA and CDR2 is YNFKEQ. The DNA of the CDR3 is TGTGCCAGCAGCCAAGAAACAGGGGAGTTTTCACCCCTCCACTTT. As protein: CASSQETGEFSPLHF.

This clonotype was observed a handful of times. The chain recombines TRBV5-1 with TRBJ1-2; 7 nucleotides match TRBD1. With 7 bases clipped from V and 2 bases from J, the junction kept 8 bases outside the gene matches. The CDR3 runs to 14 residues. Germline CDR1 is SGHRS and CDR2 is YFSETQ. CDR3 sequence reads: CASRPTGSNYGYTF. The CDR3 nucleotides are TGCGCCAGCCGACCGACAGGGTCGAACTATGGCTACACCTTC. The entire variable domain, with the rest obtained from reference TRBV5-1 and TRBJ1-2, is as follows: KAGVTQTPRYLIKTRGQQVTLSCSPISGHRSVSWYQQTPGQGLQFLFEYFSETQRNKGNFPGRFSGRQFSNSRSEMNVSTLELGDSALYLCASRPTGSNYGYTFGSGTRLTVV.

The sample holds a few counts of this clonotype. Germline is not matched at one junction end, which may reflect a read error. CDR3 protein: CASTGLAGNLISF. Here the CDR3 DNA reads TGTGCCAGCACCGGACTAGCGGGGAACCTTATTTCCTTC. This chain connects TRBV7-9 to TRBJ2-5, with 12 positions matching TRBD2. The CDR3 is 13 amino acids. Germline-derived CDR1 and CDR2 are SEHNR and FQNEAQ (reference sequence). The entire variable domain, with the rest obtained from reference TRBV7-9 and TRBJ2-5, is as follows: DTGVSQNPRHKITKRGQNVTFRCDPISEHNRLYWYRQTLGQGPEFLTYFQNEAQLEKSRLLSDRFSAERPKGSFSTLEIQRTEQGDSAMYLCASTGLAGNLISFGPGTRLLVL.

This chain uses TRBV3-1 with TRBJ2-3; D gene unclear. V was pared by 3 bases and J by 2 bases, with 6 bases between. The CDR3 consists of 13 residues. CDR1 and CDR2 from the germline V gene are LGHDT and YNNKEL (reference sequence). The CDR3 is CASSHSITDTQYF. The CDR3 coding sequence is TGTGCCAGCAGCCACTCCATCACAGATACGCAGTATTTT.

In this sample, this clonotype turned up a few times. The rearrangement uses TRBV7-3 and TRBJ2-2; D gene uncertain. The CDR3 totals 16 residues. The germline CDR1 and CDR2 sequences are SGHTA and FQGTGA. V lost 5 bases and J 0 bases, leaving 13 bases between the germline ends. This CDR3 reads CASSLGRIPNTGELFF. The CDR3, as DNA: TGTGCCAGCAGCCTAGGACGGATACCGAACACCGGGGAGCTGTTTTTT.

V gene TRBV15 combines with J gene TRBJ1-1, with 7 positions matching TRBD1. CDR1 and CDR2 (germline): LNHNV, YYDKDF (reference sequence). J gave up 8 bases and V 5 bases, and 17 bases lay outside the gene matches. The CDR3 spans 16 residues. CDR3 sequence (DNA): TGTGCCACCAGCGGAGGAGGGGCACAGGGGAATGGGGAAGCTTTCTTT. Protein product: CATSGGGAQGNGEAFF.

This sequence joins TRBV6-6 and TRBJ1-6, with TRBD1 as a possible D gene (5 bases). The CDR3 is 12 amino acids. Trimming took 7 bases from V and 10 from J, leaving 11 bases between them. CDR1 and CDR2 from the germline V gene are MNHNY and SVGAGI (reference sequence). The CDR3 region has the DNA TGTGCCAGCACGGGGGAGGGCTCACCCCTCCACTTT. As protein: CASTGEGSPLHF.

The gene calls are TRBV6-2 or TRBV6-3 and TRBJ2-1, with 8 bases that match TRBD2. Germline V CDR1 and CDR2: MNHEY, SVGEGT. V was clipped by 6 bases and J by 10 bases; unmatched bases: 17. This CDR3 region has 16 residues. The CDR3 DNA reads TGTGCCAGCAGAGCCCCGGGACTAGGGTATCCCCAAGAGCAGTTCTTC. Residues: CASRAPGLGYPQEQFF.

The genes are TRBV6-5 and TRBJ2-3, with a possible D match to TRBD2 (5 bases). Germline V gene lookup returns CDR1 MNHEY and CDR2 SVGAGI. V was pared by 4 bases and J by 3 bases, with 11 bases between. This CDR3 spans 14 amino acids. This CDR3 reads CASSFRETTDTQYF. CDR3 bases: TGTGCCAGCAGTTTTCGGGAAACGACAGATACGCAGTATTTT.

This clonotype was seen ten or more times. The chain employs TRBV11-3 and TRBJ1-6; D ambiguous. The CDR3 runs 13 residues. The germline gives CDR1 SGHNT, CDR2 YENEEA. V was shortened by 5 bases and J by 6 bases, with 8 bases between the two germline ends. The CDR3 DNA sequence: TGTGCCAGCAGCCCAGGTCCTAATTCACCCCTCCACTTT. Residues: CASSPGPNSPLHF.

This clonotype was detected a few times. The chain recombines TRBV2 with TRBJ1-2; 9 bases align to TRBD1. V trimming: 3 bases; J trimming: 4 bases; junction bases outside the gene matches: 6. The CDR3 has 15 amino acids. Per germline, CDR1 SNHLY and CDR2 FYNNEI. CDR3 in DNA: TGTGCCAGCAGTGATGGGGGACAGGGTACCTATGGCTACACCTTC. Amino acids: CASSDGGQGTYGYTF.

This clonotype has just a few counts. CDR3 in DNA: TGTGCCAGCAGCGTGGGATCTACCTGGAGGGCCCTTGGCTACACCTTC. Translation gives CASSVGSTWRALGYTF. The chain couples TRBV7-2 to TRBJ1-2, with unresolved D. The CDR3 spans 16 residues. V gave up 5 bases and J gave up 7 bases, with 23 bases separating them. Germline values: CDR1 SGHTA, CDR2 FQGNSA.

This clonotype was picked up many times. The V call is TRBV4-3, the J call TRBJ2-3; D gene uncertain. Germline CDR1 reads LGHNA; CDR2 reads YSLEER. V dropped 0 bases and J dropped 2 bases, with 15 bases sitting between them. The CDR3 covers 17 residues. CDR3 nucleotides: TGCGCCAGCAGCCAAGATGGCACTTCGGTAATCACAGATACGCAGTATTTT. This translates into CASSQDGTSVITDTQYF.

This clonotype was recorded a few times. The V call is TRBV5-4, the J call TRBJ1-5, with TRBD1 as a possible D gene (6 bases). V was shortened by 4 bases and J by 6 bases, with 11 bases between the two germline ends. This CDR3 region has 13 residues. CDR1 and CDR2 from the germline V gene are SGHNT and YYREEE (reference sequence). The DNA of the CDR3 is TGTGCCAGCAGCCCCGACAGGTCTCAGCCCCAGCATTTT. Amino acid sequence: CASSPDRSQPQHF.

This clonotype was observed many times. The rearrangement uses TRBV18 and TRBJ1-3; no clear D gene. The CDR3 extends over 16 amino acids. Germline CDR1 reads KGHSH; CDR2 reads LQKENI. Trimming removed 3 bases at V and 0 bases at J, with 12 bases between. The CDR3 loop reads CASSPLRGGSGNTIYF. The CDR3 DNA reads as TGTGCCAGCTCACCCCTCCGGGGAGGCTCTGGAAACACCATATATTTT. The full variable domain, completed using reference TRBV18 and TRBJ1-3, is NAGVMQNPRHLVRRRGQEARLRCSPMKGHSHVYWYRQLPEEGLKFMVYLQKENIIDESGMPKERFSAEFPKEGPSILRIQQVVRGDSAAYFCASSPLRGGSGNTIYFGEGSWLTVV.

This clonotype came up many times. The chain combines TRBV5-4 with TRBJ2-3; D remains unclear. V was clipped by 4 bases and J by 2 bases, with 8 bases between them. This CDR3 region has 13 residues. CDR1 SGHNT and CDR2 YYREEE come from the germline V gene (reference sequence). DNA of the CDR3: TGTGCCAGCAGCCCACCAAACACAGATACGCAGTATTTT. It yields the protein CASSPPNTDTQYF.

The gene calls are TRBV28 and TRBJ1-6; D is uncertain. Germline V CDR1 and CDR2: MDHEN, SYDVKM. V shed 5 bases and J shed 4 bases, with 12 bases lying between them. This CDR3 contains 15 residues. CDR3 sequence reads: CASSLTGGYNSPLHF. CDR3 bases: TGTGCCAGCAGTCTAACGGGAGGGTATAATTCACCCCTCCACTTT.

This clonotype was observed many times. The chain joins TRBV11-1 to TRBJ2-1; 10 bases match TRBD2. Germline V gene sequence: CDR1 SGHAT, CDR2 FQDESV (reference sequence). The CDR3 has 18 residues. Trimming cost V 7 bases and J 7 bases; bases outside gene matches: 19. The CDR3 sequence is CASNPGQRGGHFRNEQFF. The DNA of the CDR3 is TGTGCCAGCAACCCCGGCCAGCGGGGGGGCCATTTCCGAAATGAGCAGTTCTTC.

Concerning this clonotype itself: With a much larger clone just one base away, this may be a read error. This sequence joins TRBV28 and TRBJ1-2; 10 positions match TRBD1. Per germline, CDR1 MDHEN and CDR2 SYDVKM. The CDR3 length is 15 residues. Losses at the gene ends were 5 bases for V and 4 bases for J; bases not matched to a gene: 7. For the CDR3, the DNA is TGTGCCAGCAGTCCCGGACAGGGGGGCGGCTATGGCTACACCTTC. Encoded protein: CASSPGQGGGYGYTF.

The chain couples TRBV15 to TRBJ2-5, with TRBD1 as a possible D gene (6 bases). CDR1 LNHNV and CDR2 YYDKDF come from the germline V gene (reference sequence). Trimming stripped 2 bases from V and 3 bases from J, with 10 bases between. The CDR3 has 14 amino acids. CDR3 bases: TGTGCCACCAGCAGACAAGACAGGAAAGAGACCCAGTACTTC. Its translation is CATSRQDRKETQYF.

This clonotype was found a few times. This rearrangement joins TRBV5-1 to TRBJ1-1, with TRBD1 as a possible D gene (6 bases). V dropped 3 bases and J dropped 4 bases, with 13 bases sitting between them. The germline CDR1 and CDR2 sequences are SGHRS and YFSETQ. There are 14 residues in the CDR3. CDR3 nucleotides: TGCGCCAGCAGCTCCGGGACATTGAGCACTGAAGCTTTCTTT. Translated: CASSSGTLSTEAFF.